The source of this T cell receptor (beta chain) is a study of OX40 agonist ivuxolimab in advanced cancers. For the study in its entirety: The costimulatory receptor OX40 (CD134) was targeted by ivuxolimab, a fully human IgG2 agonistic monoclonal antibody. The purpose of peripheral TCRbeta sequencing was to test whether ivuxolimab changed TCR sequence diversity and led to clonal T-cell expansion. The paper reports the monotherapy dose-escalation portion (N ≈ 50 patients) of the phase I ivuxolimab trial. Intravenous ivuxolimab was administered to patients every 2 weeks at six dose levels: 0.01, 0.1, 0.3, 1.5, 3 and 10 mg/kg. A male proportion of roughly 80% and a mean age of around 60 years, ranging from about 23 to 79, were recorded for the dose-escalation cohort. Prior anti-PD-1, anti-PD-L1 or anti-CTLA-4 therapy was permitted, and checkpoint inhibitors had been received by roughly 42% of dose-escalation patients. Partial responses occurred in three dose-escalation patients, of whom one had hepatocellular carcinoma and two had cutaneous melanoma. Of the roughly 51 patients in dose escalation, 19 had hepatocellular carcinoma, some 15 had melanoma, 9 had renal cell carcinoma and 9 had head and neck cancer.

Worth noting for this clone: There is no known antigen for this receptor. One base away there is no much larger clone; base qualities are not given.

Looking up the germline V gene (reference sequence) yields CDR1 LNHDA and CDR2 SQIVND. The V and J ends are trimmed by 8 bases and 0 bases, leaving 10 bases between them. From cysteine to phenylalanine, the CDR3 is 14 amino acids long. The retained sequence is limited to the CDR3, 42 bases, with the frame set at the first base. Here is what the overall study found, with its caveats: At doses of 0.1 to 3.0 mg/kg, clonal expansion of both CD4+ and CD8+ blood T cells was observed from baseline to week 6. After ivuxolimab, expanded clones were on average more numerous among CD8+ T cells than among CD4+ T cells. In the 0.1-3.0 mg/kg groups, partial responders had among the lowest normalized peripheral clonal expansion, particularly in CD8+ T cells. Low levels of normalized T-cell clonal expansion were also shown by some nonresponding patients. The antigen specificity of the peripheral T cells that underwent clonal expansion was not determined.

For sequencing of the TCRbeta CDR3 region, genomic DNA was extracted from the sorted cells. TCRbeta CDR3 regions were sequenced using the immunoSEQ Assay. As stored in TCRdb, this immuneACCESS dataset retains in-frame rearrangements with V and J assigned. A fraction of the clones does not appear; measured against another copy, unresolved V genes explain less than half of the discrepancy, and the remainder lacks a known reason. This sample holds 45,000 or so clones; approximately 86% were observed only once. The ten largest account for about 11% of the sample. The trial excluded patients who had a history of autoimmune disease or who were on systemic immunosuppression. Peripheral blood for TCR sequencing was collected from all dose cohorts at baseline, on cycle 4 day 1, and on cycle 7 day 1. The samples were drawn from a first-in-human, open-label, multicenter phase I dose-escalation trial of ivuxolimab. Adults with locally advanced or metastatic melanoma, renal cell, hepatocellular, or head and neck squamous cell carcinoma were enrolled in the trial. Before TCR sequencing, CD4+ T cells and CD8+ T cells were sorted from peripheral blood as separate populations.

Recombination connected TRBV19 to TRBJ1-4; no confident D gene assignment can be made. The TCR was taken from an adult with an advanced solid tumor such as melanoma, head and neck, liver or kidney cancer. This specimen was CD4+ or CD8+ T cells sorted from blood, taken in a trial of the OX40 agonist ivuxolimab. The base sequence is TGTGCCAGTTCTTCTCGGCCAACTAATGAAAAACTGTTTTTT. It encodes CASSSRPTNEKLFF. Outside the CDR3, residues come from the reference TRBV19 and TRBJ1-4 proteins, so the full variable domain is: DGGITQSPKYLFRKEGQNVTLSCEQNLNHDAMYWYRQDPGQGLRLIYYSQIVNDFQKGDIAEGYSVSREKKESFPLTVTSAQKNPTAFYLCASSSRPTNEKLFFGSGTQLSVL.